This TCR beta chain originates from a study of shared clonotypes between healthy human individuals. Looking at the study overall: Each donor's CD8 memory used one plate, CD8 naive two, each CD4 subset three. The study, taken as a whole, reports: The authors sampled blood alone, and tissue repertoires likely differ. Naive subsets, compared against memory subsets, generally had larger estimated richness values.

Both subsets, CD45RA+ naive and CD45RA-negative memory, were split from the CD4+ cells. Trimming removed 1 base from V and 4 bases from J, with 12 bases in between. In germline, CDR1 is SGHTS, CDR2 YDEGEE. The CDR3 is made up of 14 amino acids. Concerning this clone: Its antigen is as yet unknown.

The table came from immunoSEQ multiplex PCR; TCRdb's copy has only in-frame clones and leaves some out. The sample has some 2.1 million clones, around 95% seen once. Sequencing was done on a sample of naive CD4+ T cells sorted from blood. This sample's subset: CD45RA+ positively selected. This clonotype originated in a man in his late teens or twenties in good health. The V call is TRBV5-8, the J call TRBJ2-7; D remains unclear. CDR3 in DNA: TGTGCCAGCAGCTTGTCGTTACTTCGTTACGAGCAGTACTTC. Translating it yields CASSLSLLRYEQYF.